This T cell receptor beta chain was profiled in a study of cytomegalovirus exposure and HLA in healthy donors. As for the study in general: Among the approximately 370 donors who were genotyped, about 80% fell in the genetic ancestry cluster that is associated with self-reported Caucasian donors. Findings and limits, study-wide: Later analysis showed TCR association rates varying by HLA locus, highest for DRB1 and lowest for HLA-C.

The PCR used 60 Vbeta and 13 Jbeta primers. Produced via immunoSEQ multiplex PCR; TCRdb's table is partial and in-frame only. The profile covers tens of thousands of clones, with around 73% appearing a single time and approximately 3.3% taken by the ten largest. About this clone: What it binds is unknown.

The CDR3 has 13 amino acids. With 5 bases removed from V and 3 bases from J, the gap between germline ends came to 8 bases. The V gene's germline CDR1 is LNHDA and CDR2 SQIVND (reference sequence). The sample was PBMCs. The sequence was obtained from a woman in her thirties or forties in good health and CMV-seronegative. V usage is TRBV19 and J usage is TRBJ1-5; a possible D gene is TRBD1 (5 bases). For the CDR3, the DNA is TGTGCCAGTAGTTGGGGGGACAATCAGCCCCAGCATTTT. Residues: CASSWGDNQPQHF.